This T cell receptor (beta chain) was captured in a study of identical twins. Germline assignment: CDR1 MGHRA and CDR2 YSYEKL. After removal of 0 bases from V and 2 bases from J, the junction contained 2 bases not matched to a gene. This CDR3 is 16 amino acids long. Each CDR3 protein gets one entry after TCRdb re-called the 5' RACE reads with MiXCR. The sample lists approximately 220,000 distinct CDR3 sequences; 6% to 8% were seen once. This sample was also put to use in a study of yellow fever vaccine responses in identical twins.

This TCR derives from a woman between 18 and 30 years old in good health. This sequence joins TRBV4-1 and TRBJ2-1; 9 bases line up with TRBD1. Input material: CD8+ T cells sorted from blood. The CDR3 sequence: CASSQDRDRAYNEQFF. The CDR3 coding sequence is TGCGCCAGCAGCCAAGACCGGGACAGGGCCTACAATGAGCAGTTCTTC.